This note documents a single T cell receptor beta chain sequence. This entry comes from a study of blood T cell repertoires in COVID-19. The overall study: Acute and convalescent COVID-19 specimens originated in the United States, Italy and Spain. PBMCs, B-cell-depleted T cells, or T cells provided the cDNA or gDNA that made up the material.

Study processing details: The authors estimated nucleated cell counts from reference gene primer amplification. Data came from immunoSEQ multiplex PCR; TCRdb stores just in-frame clones and leaves some out. That table furnishes V, J and clone size, whereas the DNA furnished D and trimming. The sample holds some 150,000 clones; roughly 89% are singletons and the top ten take roughly 1.5%. Germline-derived CDR1 and CDR2 are KGHDR and SFDVKD. This CDR3 spans 16 amino acids. Trimming stripped 4 bases from V and 2 bases from J, with 17 bases between. The material sequenced was peripheral blood. This chain connects TRBV24-1 to TRBJ2-7; weak D call: TRBD1 (5 bases). This TCR was recovered from a woman aged 45-65 years with acute or convalescent COVID-19. In DNA, the CDR3 is TGTGCCACCAGTGAACCCAGGGTGAAAGGGGCCTACGAGCAGTACTTC. As protein: CATSEPRVKGAYEQYF.